The rows below give T cell receptor beta chains drawn from one sample of a study of CD8 T cells in Susac syndrome. TCRdb ran MiXCR on the immunoSEQ multiplex PCR reads and lists one entry per CDR3 protein. The sample includes fewer than 350,000 distinct CDR3 sequences, approximately 85% of them seen just once. The sequencing input was CD8+ T cells from PBMCs. All receptors come from a human donor with multiple sclerosis. Both conserved end residues are part of each CDR3. D genes are given only for firm matches. Size is stated for part of the rows, as once, few or many counts, or as a class when the clone is expanded.

clone_size: -; j_call: TRBJ1-2; d_call: -; v_call: TRBV10-2; cdr3_length: 15; cdr3_nt: TGCGCCAGCAGTGAATCGGCAGGGGTTCACTATGGCTACACCTTC; cdr3_aa: CASSESAGVHYGYTF
clone_size: -; j_call: TRBJ2-7; d_call: TRBD2; v_call: TRBV5-1; cdr3_length: 16; cdr3_nt: TGCGCCAGCAGCCCCGGACTAGCGAGGAGCTCCTACGAGCAGTACTTC; cdr3_aa: CASSPGLARSSYEQYF
clone_size: -; j_call: TRBJ2-1; d_call: -; v_call: TRBV24-1; cdr3_length: 13; cdr3_nt: TGTGCCACCAGGGGGGCAGGGATCAATGAGCAGTTCTTC; cdr3_aa: CATRGAGINEQFF
clone_size: -; j_call: TRBJ1-4; d_call: -; v_call: TRBV28; cdr3_length: 13; cdr3_nt: TGTGCCAGCAGTTTATGGGGAACGGTAGGGGTCAGTTTT; cdr3_aa: CASSLWGTVGVSF
clone_size: -; j_call: TRBJ1-4; d_call: -; v_call: TRBV10-3; cdr3_length: 14; cdr3_nt: TGTGCCATCTCGGGAACGGGGGGAAATGAAAAACTGTTTTTT; cdr3_aa: CAISGTGGNEKLFF
clone_size: -; j_call: TRBJ2-6; d_call: -; v_call: TRBV5-6; cdr3_length: 17; cdr3_nt: TGTGCCAGCAGCTTGGGTGCAGGGAGCTCTGGGGCCAACGTCCTGACTTTC; cdr3_aa: CASSLGAGSSGANVLTF
clone_size: -; j_call: TRBJ2-2; d_call: TRBD1; v_call: TRBV11-1; cdr3_length: 18; cdr3_nt: TGTGCCAGCAGCTTAGGGGGACAGGAGAGAGCGAACACCGGGGAGCTGTTTTTT; cdr3_aa: CASSLGGQERANTGELFF
clone_size: -; j_call: TRBJ2-1; d_call: -; v_call: TRBV7-9; cdr3_length: 15; cdr3_nt: TGTGCCAGCAGCGATTGGGGACCGAGGAGCAATGAGCAGTTCTTC; cdr3_aa: CASSDWGPRSNEQFF
clone_size: once; j_call: TRBJ2-7; d_call: -; v_call: TRBV6-1; cdr3_length: 17; cdr3_nt: TGTGCCAGCAGTGAATCTGTGGGGCTAGCGAAAGCCTACGAGCAGTACTTC; cdr3_aa: CASSESVGLAKAYEQYF
clone_size: -; j_call: TRBJ2-7; d_call: TRBD1; v_call: TRBV2; cdr3_length: 16; cdr3_nt: TGTGCCAGCAGCCCCCAGGGACAGGCCTCATCCTACGAGCAGTACTTC; cdr3_aa: CASSPQGQASSYEQYF
clone_size: -; j_call: TRBJ2-7; d_call: -; v_call: TRBV29-1; cdr3_length: 12; cdr3_nt: TGCAGCGTTGAAGATCACGGGTACGAGCAGTACTTC; cdr3_aa: CSVEDHGYEQYF
clone_size: -; j_call: TRBJ2-2; d_call: TRBD2; v_call: TRBV7-9; cdr3_length: 18; cdr3_nt: TGTGCCAGCAGCCCGGGGGGAGCGGATCGGGCTGGCGCCGGGGAGCTGTTTTTT; cdr3_aa: CASSPGGADRAGAGELFF
clone_size: -; j_call: TRBJ2-1; d_call: TRBD1; v_call: TRBV29-1; cdr3_length: 15; cdr3_nt: TGCAGCGTCTGCCAGGGGACAGGGTTGTGGGATGAGCAGTTCTTC; cdr3_aa: CSVCQGTGLWDEQFF
clone_size: -; j_call: TRBJ2-7; d_call: -; v_call: TRBV24-1; cdr3_length: 13; cdr3_nt: TGTGCCACCAGTGTGGGTGGATCCTACGAGCAGTACTTC; cdr3_aa: CATSVGGSYEQYF
clone_size: -; j_call: TRBJ2-7; d_call: -; v_call: TRBV18; cdr3_length: 18; cdr3_nt: TGTGCCAGCTCACCGGGGTCCCCTCCGCGGGGCGATAATTACGAGCAGTACTTC; cdr3_aa: CASSPGSPPRGDNYEQYF
clone_size: -; j_call: TRBJ2-5; d_call: -; v_call: TRBV10-2; cdr3_length: 15; cdr3_nt: TGCGCCAGCAGTGAGCGGACAGCCCTCCAAGAGACCCAGTACTTC; cdr3_aa: CASSERTALQETQYF
clone_size: -; j_call: TRBJ2-1; d_call: -; v_call: TRBV7-9; cdr3_length: 16; cdr3_nt: TGTGCCAGCAGCTTAGGGTCCCTAGGTTCCTACAATGAGCAGTTCTTC; cdr3_aa: CASSLGSLGSYNEQFF
clone_size: -; j_call: TRBJ2-1; d_call: TRBD2; v_call: TRBV30; cdr3_length: 14; cdr3_nt: TGTGCCTGGTCTAGCGGGAGGGGTTACAACGAGCAGTCCTTC; cdr3_aa: CAWSSGRGYNEQSF
clone_size: -; j_call: TRBJ1-4; d_call: TRBD1; v_call: TRBV9; cdr3_length: 17; cdr3_nt: TGTGCCAGCAGCCCCCGACGAAGACAGGGCGAGGTGGGAAAACTGTTTTTT; cdr3_aa: CASSPRRRQGEVGKLFF
clone_size: -; j_call: TRBJ1-1; d_call: -; v_call: TRBV6-2/TRBV6-3; cdr3_length: 13; cdr3_nt: TGTGCCAGCATCAACCCAGGGAGGACTGAAGCTTTCTTT; cdr3_aa: CASINPGRTEAFF
clone_size: -; j_call: TRBJ2-3; d_call: -; v_call: TRBV30; cdr3_length: 14; cdr3_nt: TGTGCCTGGAGTCCCGGACGAGGCACAGATACGCAGTATTTT; cdr3_aa: CAWSPGRGTDTQYF
clone_size: once; j_call: TRBJ2-7; d_call: TRBD1; v_call: TRBV20-1; cdr3_length: 15; cdr3_nt: TGCAGTGCTAGAGACGGTGGGACAGGGGGCTACGAGCAGTACTTC; cdr3_aa: CSARDGGTGGYEQYF
clone_size: once; j_call: TRBJ2-1; d_call: TRBD1; v_call: TRBV27; cdr3_length: 13; cdr3_nt: TGTGCCAGCGGACAGGGAGGACACAATGAGCAGTTCTTC; cdr3_aa: CASGQGGHNEQFF
clone_size: -; j_call: TRBJ2-5; d_call: TRBD2; v_call: TRBV7-6; cdr3_length: 14; cdr3_nt: TGTGCCAGCAGCTTACTAGCGGGAGAAGAGACCCAGTACTTC; cdr3_aa: CASSLLAGEETQYF
clone_size: -; j_call: TRBJ1-5; d_call: -; v_call: TRBV27; cdr3_length: 14; cdr3_nt: TGTGCCTCCCGGGCGTGGGACTTAAATCAGCCCCAGCATTTT; cdr3_aa: CASRAWDLNQPQHF
clone_size: -; j_call: TRBJ2-3; d_call: -; v_call: TRBV9; cdr3_length: 14; cdr3_nt: TGTGCCAGCGGGGATAGCGGAAGCACAGATACGCAGTATTTT; cdr3_aa: CASGDSGSTDTQYF
clone_size: -; j_call: TRBJ2-1; d_call: -; v_call: TRBV29-1; cdr3_length: 12; cdr3_nt: TGCACCCGCTCAAGGGTTGGCCCTGAGCAGTTCTTC; cdr3_aa: CTRSRVGPEQFF
clone_size: few; j_call: TRBJ1-3; d_call: -; v_call: TRBV6-5; cdr3_length: 15; cdr3_nt: TGTGCCAGCAGTTACAGGCCCGGACCAGGAAACACCATATATTTT; cdr3_aa: CASSYRPGPGNTIYF
clone_size: -; j_call: TRBJ1-1; d_call: -; v_call: TRBV19; cdr3_length: 14; cdr3_nt: TGTGCCAGTAGTATACTTGGGGTGAACACTGAAGCTTTCTTT; cdr3_aa: CASSILGVNTEAFF
clone_size: -; j_call: TRBJ2-4; d_call: TRBD2; v_call: TRBV5-4; cdr3_length: 21; cdr3_nt: TGTGCCAGCAGCTTTCGGACTAGCGGGAGGTCCGGCCTCCTCGCCAAAAACATTCAGTACTTC; cdr3_aa: CASSFRTSGRSGLLAKNIQYF
clone_size: once; j_call: TRBJ2-1; d_call: -; v_call: TRBV24-1; cdr3_length: 18; cdr3_nt: TGTGCCACCAGTGATTTGAGTCCCGATAGCGGACAGGTAAATGAGCAGTTCTTC; cdr3_aa: CATSDLSPDSGQVNEQFF
clone_size: few; j_call: TRBJ2-7; d_call: TRBD2; v_call: TRBV20-1; cdr3_length: 16; cdr3_nt: TGCAGTGCTAGAGAGGGAGGACTAGCGGGAGTAGGCGAGCAGTACTTC; cdr3_aa: CSAREGGLAGVGEQYF
clone_size: -; j_call: TRBJ1-2; d_call: TRBD1; v_call: TRBV28; cdr3_length: 14; cdr3_nt: TGTGCCAGCAGTCCGACAGGGAATTCCTATGGCTACACCTTC; cdr3_aa: CASSPTGNSYGYTF
clone_size: -; j_call: TRBJ1-1; d_call: -; v_call: TRBV29-1; cdr3_length: 12; cdr3_nt: TGCAGCGCCGAGGACGGGAACACTGAAGCTTTCTTT; cdr3_aa: CSAEDGNTEAFF
clone_size: -; j_call: TRBJ1-1; d_call: -; v_call: TRBV28; cdr3_length: 14; cdr3_nt: TGTGCCAGCACCTCCCCGCCCGGGGACACTGAAGCTTTCTTT; cdr3_aa: CASTSPPGDTEAFF
clone_size: -; j_call: TRBJ2-7; d_call: -; v_call: TRBV6-2/TRBV6-3; cdr3_length: 14; cdr3_nt: TGTGCCAGCAGTTACTCGAATAGACTTTGGGAGCAGTACTTC; cdr3_aa: CASSYSNRLWEQYF
clone_size: -; j_call: TRBJ2-7; d_call: TRBD1; v_call: TRBV9; cdr3_length: 17; cdr3_nt: TGTGCCAGCAGCGCGTTCCCCTGGACAGGGGCTTCCTACGAGCAGTACTTC; cdr3_aa: CASSAFPWTGASYEQYF
clone_size: -; j_call: TRBJ2-7; d_call: -; v_call: TRBV6-6; cdr3_length: 14; cdr3_nt: TGTGCCAGCAGTTACTCAGACAGGCTCTACGAGCAGTACTTC; cdr3_aa: CASSYSDRLYEQYF
clone_size: -; j_call: TRBJ2-7; d_call: -; v_call: TRBV28; cdr3_length: 14; cdr3_nt: TGTGCCAGCAGCCCCCCAGCGGTCTCCTACGAGCAGTACTTC; cdr3_aa: CASSPPAVSYEQYF
clone_size: -; j_call: TRBJ2-2; d_call: -; v_call: TRBV30; cdr3_length: 13; cdr3_nt: TGTGCCTGGATGCGAGGGGTCGGCGGGGAGCTGTTTTTT; cdr3_aa: CAWMRGVGGELFF
clone_size: -; j_call: TRBJ2-3; d_call: TRBD2; v_call: TRBV7-8; cdr3_length: 15; cdr3_nt: TGTGCCAGCACTTCGTCGGGGCCGGGGGGACATACGCAGTATTTT; cdr3_aa: CASTSSGPGGHTQYF
clone_size: -; j_call: TRBJ1-5; d_call: -; v_call: TRBV28; cdr3_length: 14; cdr3_nt: TGTGCCAGCAGCATCCGGGACTACCCTCAGCCCCAGCATTTT; cdr3_aa: CASSIRDYPQPQHF